This T cell receptor (beta chain) was retrieved from a study of blood T cells in healthy people across ages. Study conclusions and caveats: The CMV status of each donor remained undetermined, and this could have confounded shifts in expanded clonotypes.

The second PCR ran roughly 7 to 12 cycles with a sample-barcoded 5' primer and J-beta primers. TCRdb used MiXCR to reprocess the 5' RACE reads, holding one entry per CDR3 protein. Altogether about 800,000 distinct CDR3 sequences are present, 25% being singletons, with the ten largest covering roughly 3.5%. Notes on this clonotype: Its target is not known.

The sample was also linked to a second study, of T cells of mothers and their children.

Sequenced input: blood. This clonotype was sampled from a boy younger than 18 in good health.

The CDR3 DNA follows: TGCGCCAGCAGTTTCGCGGGACCCGGGCGGACTGAAGCTTTCTTT. Its protein is CASSFAGPGRTEAFF. This chain connects TRBV5-1 to TRBJ1-1, with D maybe TRBD1 (5 bases). The CDR3 extends over 15 amino acids. Trimming cost V 5 bases and J 5 bases, with 19 bases left between them. Per germline, CDR1 SGHRS and CDR2 YFSETQ.